This T cell receptor beta chain was recovered during a study of PD-1 blockade in classical Hodgkin lymphoma. Overall study: Intravenous infusions of nivolumab 3 mg/kg reached patients every 2 weeks.

To note about this clone: The antigen is not known. Other nucleotide sequences in the sample specify the same CDR3.

This CDR3 has 11 amino acids. Trimming shortened V by 2 bases and J by 5 bases, and 3 bases separated the two germline ends. The germline V gene has CDR1 MNHNS and CDR2 SASEGT. The time point denotes: cycle 4 day 1 (C4D1), after five to seven weeks of nivolumab. Every patient was affected by relapse after autologous stem cell transplantation, while exposure to brentuximab vedotin was not uniform. Assay: immunoSEQ multiplex PCR; the TCRdb copy retains only in-frame clones and omits some. The repertoire holds about 28,000 clones, about 82% seen once, with about 17% in the top ten. The study's findings and limits: By C4D1, CD4+ diversity increased significantly, especially in complete responders. Exclusion covered patients beginning nivolumab under 1 year post-ASCT. Compared with healthy donors, newly diagnosed patients reportedly showed lower baseline TCR diversity.

The sequence derives from a human donor with classical Hodgkin lymphoma. Here the sequenced sample was peripheral blood mononuclear cells (PBMCs), taken before the fourth cycle of nivolumab. The chain joins TRBV6-1 to TRBJ1-1; D unresolved. CDR3 region: CASSELTEAFF. The CDR3 DNA is TGTGCCAGCAGTGAACTTACTGAAGCTTTCTTT.